This entry lists 5 T cell receptor beta chains sequenced from one sample in a study of regulatory T cells in long-lasting Graves disease. Building the TCR beta libraries relied on iRepertoire HTBI primers, and CDR3 regions underwent Arm-PCR. MiXCR was run by TCRdb on the multiplex PCR reads, yielding one entry per CDR3 protein. The sample gives roughly 400,000 distinct CDR3 sequences, 16% of which show up once; roughly 23% is in the top ten. Specified time point: newly diagnosed GD, antithyroid drugs for less than 3 months. Isolated PBMC RNA provided the starting material for the TCR library. Another study also made use of these data, one on T cells in Graves' hyperthyroidism and ophthalmopathy.

Sequences were derived from peripheral blood mononuclear cells (PBMCs), sampled at new diagnosis, from a patient treated with antithyroid drugs. These receptors were obtained from a woman younger than 35 with Graves disease.

This clonotype was seen ten or more times. The chain has TRBV12-3 or TRBV12-4 and TRBJ2-5, with TRBD2 identical over 11 bases. After removal of 1 base from V and 5 bases from J, the junction contained 9 bases not matched to a gene. The length of the CDR3 is 17 residues. The chain's CDR3 is CASSLVLSGRARETQYF. The CDR3 DNA reads as TGTGCCAGCAGTTTAGTCCTTAGCGGGAGGGCACGGGAGACCCAGTACTTC.

The rearrangement links TRBV28 to TRBJ2-1; 7 positions match TRBD2. V trimming: 5 bases; J trimming: 4 bases; junction bases outside the gene matches: 23. The CDR3 runs 20 residues. Germline lookup yields CDR1 MDHEN and CDR2 SYDVKM. The CDR3 region is CASSPSGLAVPKLRYNEQFF. In DNA, the CDR3 is TGTGCCAGCAGTCCCTCTGGTCTAGCGGTACCAAAATTAAGATACAATGAGCAGTTCTTC.

Many counts were recorded for this clonotype. The chain carries TRBV7-9 and TRBJ2-7, with TRBD1 matching over 7 bases. The CDR3 has 14 residues. The V gene end was trimmed by 5 bases and the J gene end by 4 bases; junction bases not matched to a gene: 8. Per germline, CDR1 SEHNR and CDR2 FQNEAQ (reference sequence). CDR3 in DNA: TGTGCCAGCAGCCCCCCGTCGACAGGGTACGAGCAGTACTTC. This translates into CASSPPSTGYEQYF.

The table lists this clonotype with many counts. This chain joins TRBV27 and TRBJ2-3, with no clear D. This CDR3 is built from 15 residues. V was cut by 8 bases and J by 1 base, with 16 bases left in between. Germline V lookup: CDR1 MNHEY, CDR2 SMNVEV (reference sequence). The CDR3 loop is CASSPVAYGTDTQYF. The CDR3 bases are TGTGCCAGCTCCCCAGTGGCTTACGGCACAGATACGCAGTATTTT.

As to this clonotype: Since a much larger clone is just one base distant, this may be a read error. This sequence joins TRBV9 and TRBJ2-7; TRBD2 is a possible D gene (5 bases). The J call could be wrong; TRBJ2-1 is a better fit for the DNA end. In germline, CDR1 is SGDLS, CDR2 YYNGEE. The CDR3 has 13 residues. This CDR3 is CATSDGSSYEQFF. In DNA, the CDR3 is TGTGCCACCAGTGATGGGAGCTCCTACGAGCAGTTCTTC.